This entry concerns a single T cell receptor beta chain. As yet, its antigen is unknown. TCR beta VDJ and CDR3 profiling used genomic DNA as template. MiXCR, applied by TCRdb to the reads, yields one record per CDR3 protein. Of about 200,000 distinct CDR3 sequences listed, around three fifths were seen once; the top ten hold roughly 53%. Patients sequenced had flow cytometry evidence of CD8+CD57+ cell expansion. Everyone among the patients had severe acquired aplastic anemia. The sample is drawn from a study of CD8+CD57+ T cells in acquired aplastic anemia. Study background: Sorted CD4+ and CD8+ cells yielded DNA averaging approximately 3.5 ug. Study conclusions and caveats: Patients versus controls showed no significant CD8+ Simpson's diversity difference.

Germline V gene sequence: CDR1 SQVTM, CDR2 ANQGSEA. Trimming removed 4 bases from V and 6 bases from J; junction bases left unmatched: 7. This CDR3 contains 15 residues. The sequenced sample was sorted CD4+, CD8+, or CD8+CD57+ T cells (not recorded which) from PBMCs. The source is a human donor with aplastic anemia. The chain couples TRBV29-1 to TRBJ2-1; 12 nucleotides line up with TRBD2. The CDR3 DNA follows: TGCAGCGTTGGACCGACTAGCGGGGGTATCAATGAGCAGTTCTTC. It codes for CSVGPTSGGINEQFF.